Below are 2 T cell receptor beta chains sequenced from a single sample in a study of technical replicates of blood from a handful of donors listed by TCRdb under 2017. Library preparation was by the immunoSEQ multiplex PCR assay. TCRdb provides this immuneACCESS table in a form limited to in-frame rearrangements. Some clones are lacking; in checked studies, under half of them reflect an unresolved V gene, and why the rest are absent is not known. The sample has tens of thousands of clones on record, around 94% of them singletons. In total, the top ten clones hold 0.38% of the sample. Specimen: T cells isolated from PBMCs. These TCRs come from a human donor in good health.

This chain connects TRBV14 to TRBJ2-6; no reliable D call. CDR1 is SGHDN and CDR2 is FVKESK in the germline V gene. Trimming stripped 4 bases from V and 0 bases from J, with 4 bases between. The CDR3 is 14 residues long. CDR3 nucleotide sequence: TGTGCCAGCAGCCCGTACTCTGGGGCCAACGTCCTGACTTTC. Translation gives CASSPYSGANVLTF.

This sequence joins TRBV11-3 and TRBJ2-7, with D possibly TRBD2 on 6 matching bases. Germline CDR1 SGHNT, CDR2 YENEEA. V was trimmed by 2 bases and J by 2 bases, leaving 13 bases between them. The CDR3 consists of 15 residues. The CDR3 loop reads CASSLSLAATYEQYF. CDR3 DNA: TGTGCCAGCAGCTTAAGCTTAGCGGCTACCTACGAGCAGTACTTC.